The TCR beta chain under discussion was sequenced for a study of cytomegalovirus exposure and HLA in healthy donors. Across the whole study: From 150 million to 200 million T cells, an earlier analysis saw under 140 million unique TCR beta sequences. Regarding the study as a whole: Many donors shared some public TCRs, even though most TCR sequences were rare.

The CDR3 is 15 residues long. The trim removed 2 bases at V and 0 bases at J, leaving 3 bases unmatched. Germline CDR1 is SGHRS and CDR2 is YFSETQ. With regard to this clone: Its antigen is not identified.

A multiplex PCR was run with 60 Vbeta primers and 13 Jbeta primers. Generated by immunoSEQ multiplex PCR, the TCRdb table keeps only in-frame clones and is missing some. The table records about 160,000 clones, roughly 80% of them present only once. The chain carries TRBV5-1 and TRBJ2-3; TRBD2 matches 7 bases. The source of this sequence is a female donor in good health and CMV-seronegative. The sequenced sample was PBMCs. The CDR3 sequence is CASSFQAGSTDTQYF. The DNA for the CDR3 is TGCGCCAGCAGCTTCCAAGCGGGGAGCACAGATACGCAGTATTTT. Together with reference TRBV5-1 and TRBJ2-3, the CDR3 gives the full variable domain: KAGVTQTPRYLIKTRGQQVTLSCSPISGHRSVSWYQQTPGQGLQFLFEYFSETQRNKGNFPGRFSGRQFSNSRSEMNVSTLELGDSALYLCASSFQAGSTDTQYFGPGTRLTVL.